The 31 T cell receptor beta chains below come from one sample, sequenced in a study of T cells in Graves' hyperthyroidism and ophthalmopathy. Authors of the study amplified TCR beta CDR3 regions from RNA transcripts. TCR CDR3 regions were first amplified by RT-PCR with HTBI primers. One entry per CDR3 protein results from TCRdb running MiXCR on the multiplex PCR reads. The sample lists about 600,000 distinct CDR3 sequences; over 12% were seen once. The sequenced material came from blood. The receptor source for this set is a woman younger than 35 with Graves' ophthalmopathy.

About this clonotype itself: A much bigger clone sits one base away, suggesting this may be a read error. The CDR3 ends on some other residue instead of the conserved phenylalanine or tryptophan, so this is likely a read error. The CDR3 spells CASSEVAGDEQYL. In DNA, the CDR3 is TGTGCCAGCAGTGAAGTGGCGGGAGACGAGCAGTACCTC. V and J are TRBV2 and TRBJ2-7, with 7 bases fitting TRBD2. V was pared by 1 base and J by 5 bases, with 2 bases of the junction left unmatched. Germline CDR1 reads SNHLY; CDR2 reads FYNNEI. CDR3 size: 13 residues.

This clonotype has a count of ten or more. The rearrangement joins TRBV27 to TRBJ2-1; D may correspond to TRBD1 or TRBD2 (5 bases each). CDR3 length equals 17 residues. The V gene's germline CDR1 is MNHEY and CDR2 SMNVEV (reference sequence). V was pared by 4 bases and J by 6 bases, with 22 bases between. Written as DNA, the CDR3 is TGTGCCAGCAGTTCCCCCCCCCGGGGACGGGACGCCAATGAGCAGTTCTTC. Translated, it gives CASSSPPRGRDANEQFF.

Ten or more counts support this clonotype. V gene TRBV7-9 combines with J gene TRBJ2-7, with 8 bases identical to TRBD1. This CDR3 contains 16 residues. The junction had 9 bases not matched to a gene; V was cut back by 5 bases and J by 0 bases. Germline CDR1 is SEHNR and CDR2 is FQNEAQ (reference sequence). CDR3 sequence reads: CASSLQRQGSSYEQYF. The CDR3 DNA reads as TGTGCCAGCAGCCTACAGAGACAGGGGTCCTCCTACGAGCAGTACTTC.

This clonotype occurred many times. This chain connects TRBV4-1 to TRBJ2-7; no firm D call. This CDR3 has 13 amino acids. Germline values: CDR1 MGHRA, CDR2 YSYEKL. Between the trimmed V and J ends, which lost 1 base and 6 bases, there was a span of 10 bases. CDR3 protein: CASSQVWVREQYF. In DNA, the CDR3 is TGCGCCAGCAGCCAAGTGTGGGTCCGCGAGCAGTACTTC.

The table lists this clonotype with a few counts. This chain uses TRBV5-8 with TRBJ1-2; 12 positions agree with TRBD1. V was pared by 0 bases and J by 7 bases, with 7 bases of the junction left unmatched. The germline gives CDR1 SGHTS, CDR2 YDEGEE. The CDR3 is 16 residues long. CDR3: CASSLGAGQGARGYTF. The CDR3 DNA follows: TGTGCCAGCAGCTTGGGGGCGGGACAGGGGGCACGTGGCTACACCTTC.

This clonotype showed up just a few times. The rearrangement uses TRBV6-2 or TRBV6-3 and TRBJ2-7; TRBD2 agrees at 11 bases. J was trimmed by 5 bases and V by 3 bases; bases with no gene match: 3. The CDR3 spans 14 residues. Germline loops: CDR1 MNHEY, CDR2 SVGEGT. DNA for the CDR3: TGTGCCAGCAGTTATGAACTAGCGGGAGACGAGCAGTACTTC. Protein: CASSYELAGDEQYF.

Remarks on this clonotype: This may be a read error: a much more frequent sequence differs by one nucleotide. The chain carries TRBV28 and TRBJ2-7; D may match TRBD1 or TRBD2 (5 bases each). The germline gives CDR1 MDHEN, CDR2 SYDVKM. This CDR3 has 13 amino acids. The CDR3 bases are TGTGCCAGCAGTATAGGGACGTGGGAAGAGCGGTACTTC. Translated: CASSIGTWEERYF.

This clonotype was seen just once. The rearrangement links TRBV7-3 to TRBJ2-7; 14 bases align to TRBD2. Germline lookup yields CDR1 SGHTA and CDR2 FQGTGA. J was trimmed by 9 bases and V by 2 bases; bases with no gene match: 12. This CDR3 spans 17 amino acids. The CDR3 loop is CASSLGGTSGSLTGQYF. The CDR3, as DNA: TGTGCCAGCAGCTTAGGTGGGACTAGCGGGAGCCTCACGGGGCAGTACTTC.

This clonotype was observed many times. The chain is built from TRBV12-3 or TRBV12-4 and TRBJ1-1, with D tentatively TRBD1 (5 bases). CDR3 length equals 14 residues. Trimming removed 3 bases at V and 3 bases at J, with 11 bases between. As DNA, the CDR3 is TGTGCCAGCAGTTTCCAAGGGGCCGACACTGAAGCTTTCTTT. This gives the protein CASSFQGADTEAFF.

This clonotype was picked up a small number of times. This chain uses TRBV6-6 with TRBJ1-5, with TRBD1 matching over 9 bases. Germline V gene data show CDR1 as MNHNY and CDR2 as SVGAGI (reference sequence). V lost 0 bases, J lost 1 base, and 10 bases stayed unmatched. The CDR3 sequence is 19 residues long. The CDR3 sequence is CASSYSIAYRGLSNQPQHF. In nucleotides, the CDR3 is TGTGCCAGCAGTTACTCGATCGCTTACAGGGGGCTGAGCAATCAGCCCCAGCATTTT.

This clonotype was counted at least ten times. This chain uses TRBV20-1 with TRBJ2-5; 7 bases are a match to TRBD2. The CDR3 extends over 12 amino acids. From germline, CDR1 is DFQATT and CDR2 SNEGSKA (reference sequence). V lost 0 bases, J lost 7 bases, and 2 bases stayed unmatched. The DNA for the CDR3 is TGCAGTGCTAGAGATCCGGGGGGGACCCAGTACTTC. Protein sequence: CSARDPGGTQYF.

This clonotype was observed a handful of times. The CDR3 is CASSMALAAPYNEQFF. The DNA for the CDR3 is TGTGCCAGTAGTATGGCCCTAGCGGCGCCCTACAATGAGCAGTTCTTC. The rearrangement uses TRBV19 and TRBJ2-1; TRBD2 matches at 7 bases. The V segment lost 3 bases and the J segment 2 bases; nucleotides outside the gene matches: 7. CDR3 length: 16 amino acids. The germline V gene encodes CDR1 LNHDA and CDR2 SQIVND (reference sequence).

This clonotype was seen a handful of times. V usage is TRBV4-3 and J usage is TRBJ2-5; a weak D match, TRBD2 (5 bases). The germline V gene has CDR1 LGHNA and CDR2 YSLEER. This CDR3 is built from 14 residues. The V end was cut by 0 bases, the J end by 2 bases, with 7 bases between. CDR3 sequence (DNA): TGCGCCAGCAGCCAAGAGACGGGGCAAGAGACCCAGTACTTC. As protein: CASSQETGQETQYF.

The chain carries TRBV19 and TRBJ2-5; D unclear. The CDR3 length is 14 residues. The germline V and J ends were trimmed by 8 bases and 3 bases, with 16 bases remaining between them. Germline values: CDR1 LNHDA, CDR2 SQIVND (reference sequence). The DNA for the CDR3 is TGTGCCAGTGAAAGCAACGACAAGGAAGAGACCCAGTACTTC. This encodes CASESNDKEETQYF.

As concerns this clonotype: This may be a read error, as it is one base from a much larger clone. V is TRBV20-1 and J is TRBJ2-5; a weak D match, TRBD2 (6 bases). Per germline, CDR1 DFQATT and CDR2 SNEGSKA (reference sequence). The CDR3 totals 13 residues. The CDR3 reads CSASSGGYETRYF. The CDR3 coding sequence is TGCAGTGCTTCCAGTGGGGGGTACGAGACCCGGTACTTC.

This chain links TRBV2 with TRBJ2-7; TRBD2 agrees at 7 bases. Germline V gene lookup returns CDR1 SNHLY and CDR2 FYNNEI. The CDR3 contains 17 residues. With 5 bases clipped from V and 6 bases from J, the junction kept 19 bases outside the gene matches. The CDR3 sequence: CASSITEGGPPTVEQYF. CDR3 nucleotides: TGTGCCAGCAGTATTACGGAGGGAGGGCCACCGACGGTCGAGCAGTACTTC.

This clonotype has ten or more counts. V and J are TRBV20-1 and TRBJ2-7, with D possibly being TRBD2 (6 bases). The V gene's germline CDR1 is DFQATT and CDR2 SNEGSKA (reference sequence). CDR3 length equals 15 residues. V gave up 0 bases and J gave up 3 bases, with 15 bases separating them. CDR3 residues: CSARDSQGGFYEQYF. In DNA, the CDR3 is TGCAGTGCTAGAGATTCCCAGGGAGGCTTCTACGAGCAGTACTTC.

CDR3 DNA sequence: TGTGCCAGCAGCCAGGGGGTTCCTCTTTACGAGCAGTACTTC. It is translated as CASSQGVPLYEQYF. The chain uses TRBV14 and TRBJ2-7; either TRBD1 or TRBD2 may fit D (5 bases each). With 3 bases removed from V and 4 bases from J, the gap between germline ends came to 13 bases. Germline CDR1 is SGHDN and CDR2 is FVKESK. CDR3 length: 14 amino acids. Looking up the rest from reference TRBV14 and TRBJ2-7 gives the full variable domain: EAGVTQFPSHSVIEKGQTVTLRCDPISGHDNLYWYRRVMGKEIKFLLHFVKESKQDESGMPNNRFLAERTGGTYSTLKVQPAELEDSGVYFCASSQGVPLYEQYFGPGTRLTVT.

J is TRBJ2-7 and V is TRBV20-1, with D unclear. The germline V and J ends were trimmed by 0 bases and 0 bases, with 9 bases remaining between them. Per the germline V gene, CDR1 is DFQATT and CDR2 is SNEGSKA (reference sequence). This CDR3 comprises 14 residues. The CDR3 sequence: CSARDLLSSYEQYF. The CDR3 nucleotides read TGCAGTGCTAGAGATCTACTGAGCTCCTACGAGCAGTACTTC.

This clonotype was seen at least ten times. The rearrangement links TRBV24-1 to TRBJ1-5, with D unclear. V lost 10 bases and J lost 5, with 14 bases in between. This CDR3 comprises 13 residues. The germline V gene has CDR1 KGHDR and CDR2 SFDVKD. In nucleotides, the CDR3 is TGTGCCACTCAGGAGAGGCGCCATCAGCCCCAGCATTTT. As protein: CATQERRHQPQHF.

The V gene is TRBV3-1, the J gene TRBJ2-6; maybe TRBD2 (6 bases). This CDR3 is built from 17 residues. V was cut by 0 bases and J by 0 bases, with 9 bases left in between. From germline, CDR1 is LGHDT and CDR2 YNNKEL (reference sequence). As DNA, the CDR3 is TGTGCCAGCAGCCAAGATATGGGGGGCTCTGGGGCCAACGTCCTGACTTTC. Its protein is CASSQDMGGSGANVLTF.

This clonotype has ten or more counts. CDR3 bases: TGTGCCTGGAGTGAGGTAGATACGCAGTATTTT. Its protein is CAWSEVDTQYF. This sequence joins TRBV30 and TRBJ2-3; D not resolved. CDR3 length: 11 residues. The V end lost 1 base, the J end lost 5 bases, and 4 bases lay between the germline ends. Germline CDR1 is GTSNPN and CDR2 is SVGIG (reference sequence). The complete variable domain, with remaining parts taken from reference TRBV30 and TRBJ2-3, reads SQTIHQWPATLVQPVGSPLSLECTVEGTSNPNLYWYRQAAGRGLQLLFYSVGIGQISSEVPQNLSASRPQDRQFILSSKKLLLSDSGFYLCAWSEVDTQYFGPGTRLTVL.

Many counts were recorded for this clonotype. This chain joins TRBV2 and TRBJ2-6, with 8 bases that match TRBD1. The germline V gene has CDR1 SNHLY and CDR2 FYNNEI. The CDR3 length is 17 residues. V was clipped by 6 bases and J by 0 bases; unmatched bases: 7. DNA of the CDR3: TGTGCCAGCAGCTCCGGGACAGGTAGCTCTGGGGCCAACGTCCTGACTTTC. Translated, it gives CASSSGTGSSGANVLTF. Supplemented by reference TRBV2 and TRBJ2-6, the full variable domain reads EPEVTQTPSHQVTQMGQEVILRCVPISNHLYFYWYRQILGQKVEFLVSFYNNEISEKSEIFDDQFSVERPDGSNFTLKIRSTKLEDSAMYFCASSSGTGSSGANVLTFGAGSRLTVL.

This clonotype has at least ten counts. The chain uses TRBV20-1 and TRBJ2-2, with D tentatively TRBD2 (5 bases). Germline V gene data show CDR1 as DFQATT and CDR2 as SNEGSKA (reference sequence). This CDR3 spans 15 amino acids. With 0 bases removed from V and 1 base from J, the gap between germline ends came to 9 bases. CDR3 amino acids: CSARDGGQNTGELFF. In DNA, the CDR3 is TGCAGTGCTAGAGATGGCGGGCAGAACACCGGGGAGCTGTTTTTT.

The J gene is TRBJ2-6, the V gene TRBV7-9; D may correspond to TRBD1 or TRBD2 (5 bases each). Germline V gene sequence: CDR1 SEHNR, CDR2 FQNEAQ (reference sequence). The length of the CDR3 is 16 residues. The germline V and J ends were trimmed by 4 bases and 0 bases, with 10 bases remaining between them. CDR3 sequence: CASSYGTHSGANVLTF. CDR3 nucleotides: TGTGCCAGCAGCTACGGGACCCACTCTGGGGCCAACGTCCTGACTTTC.

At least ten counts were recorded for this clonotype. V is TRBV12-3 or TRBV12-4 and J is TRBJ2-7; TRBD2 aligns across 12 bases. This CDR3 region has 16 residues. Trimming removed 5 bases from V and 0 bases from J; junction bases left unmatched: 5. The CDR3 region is CASSPRTSGDSYEQYF. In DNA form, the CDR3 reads TGTGCCAGCAGTCCGAGGACTAGCGGGGACTCCTACGAGCAGTACTTC.

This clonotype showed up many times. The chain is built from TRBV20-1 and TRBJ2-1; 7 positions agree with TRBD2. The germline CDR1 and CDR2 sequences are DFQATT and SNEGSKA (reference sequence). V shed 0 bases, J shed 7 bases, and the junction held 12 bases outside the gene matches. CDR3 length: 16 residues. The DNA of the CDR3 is TGCAGTGCTAGAGAGTTCGGGGCGGGAGTAATAAATGAGCAGTTCTTC. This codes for CSAREFGAGVINEQFF.

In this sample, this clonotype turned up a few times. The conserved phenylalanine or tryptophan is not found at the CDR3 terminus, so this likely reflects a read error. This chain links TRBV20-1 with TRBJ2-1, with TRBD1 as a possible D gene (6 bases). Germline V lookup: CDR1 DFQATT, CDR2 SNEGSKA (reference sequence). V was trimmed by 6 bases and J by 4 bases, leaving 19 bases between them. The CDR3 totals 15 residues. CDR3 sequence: CSAPMGAAGYNEQFL. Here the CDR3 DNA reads TGCAGTGCGCCAATGGGGGCCGCCGGATACAATGAGCAGTTCCTC.

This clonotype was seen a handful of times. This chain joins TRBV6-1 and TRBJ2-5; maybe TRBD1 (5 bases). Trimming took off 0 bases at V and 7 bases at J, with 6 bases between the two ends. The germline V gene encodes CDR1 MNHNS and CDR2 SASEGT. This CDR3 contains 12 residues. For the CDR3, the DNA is TGTGCCAGCAGTGAAGCGCAGGGGACCCAGTACTTC. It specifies CASSEAQGTQYF.

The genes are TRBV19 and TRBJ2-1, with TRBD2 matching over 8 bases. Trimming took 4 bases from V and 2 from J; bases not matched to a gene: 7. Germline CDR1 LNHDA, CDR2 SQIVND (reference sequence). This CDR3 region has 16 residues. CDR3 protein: CASSTGLATAYNEQFF. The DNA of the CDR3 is TGTGCCAGTAGTACCGGACTAGCCACCGCCTACAATGAGCAGTTCTTC.

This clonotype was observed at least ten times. CDR3 nucleotide sequence: TGTGCCAGCAGCTTACGGACTAGCGGTCGCAATGAGCAGTTCTTC. This encodes CASSLRTSGRNEQFF. This chain uses TRBV7-9 with TRBJ2-1; 10 nucleotides match TRBD2. Trimming removed 2 bases from V and 6 bases from J; junction bases left unmatched: 4. The CDR3 is 15 amino acids. CDR1 is SEHNR, CDR2 FQNEAQ, per germline (reference sequence). Variable domain in full (rest from reference TRBV7-9 and TRBJ2-1): DTGVSQNPRHKITKRGQNVTFRCDPISEHNRLYWYRQTLGQGPEFLTYFQNEAQLEKSRLLSDRFSAERPKGSFSTLEIQRTEQGDSAMYLCASSLRTSGRNEQFFGPGTRLTVL.